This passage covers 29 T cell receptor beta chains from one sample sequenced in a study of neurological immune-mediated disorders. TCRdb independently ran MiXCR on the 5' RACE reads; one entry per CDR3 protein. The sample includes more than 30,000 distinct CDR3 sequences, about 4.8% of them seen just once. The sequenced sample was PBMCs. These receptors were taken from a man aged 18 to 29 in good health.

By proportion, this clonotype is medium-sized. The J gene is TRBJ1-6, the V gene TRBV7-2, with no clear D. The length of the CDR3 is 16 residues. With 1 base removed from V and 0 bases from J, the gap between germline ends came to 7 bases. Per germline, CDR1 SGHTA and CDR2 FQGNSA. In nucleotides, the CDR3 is TGTGCCAGCAGCTTAGAGTGGGGCTCCTATAATTCACCCCTCCACTTT. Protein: CASSLEWGSYNSPLHF.

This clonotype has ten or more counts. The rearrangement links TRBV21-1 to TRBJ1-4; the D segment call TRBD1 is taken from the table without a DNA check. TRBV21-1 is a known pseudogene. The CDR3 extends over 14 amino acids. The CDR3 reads CASTYGDRNEKLFF. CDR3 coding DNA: TGTGCCAGTACCTACGGGGACAGGAATGAAAAACTGTTTTTT.

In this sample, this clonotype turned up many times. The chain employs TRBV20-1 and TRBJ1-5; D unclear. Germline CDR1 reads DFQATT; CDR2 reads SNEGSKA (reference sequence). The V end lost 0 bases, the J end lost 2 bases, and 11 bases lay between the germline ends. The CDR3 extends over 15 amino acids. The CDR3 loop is CSARDVGSGNQPQHF. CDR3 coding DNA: TGCAGTGCTAGAGATGTGGGTAGCGGCAATCAGCCCCAGCATTTT.

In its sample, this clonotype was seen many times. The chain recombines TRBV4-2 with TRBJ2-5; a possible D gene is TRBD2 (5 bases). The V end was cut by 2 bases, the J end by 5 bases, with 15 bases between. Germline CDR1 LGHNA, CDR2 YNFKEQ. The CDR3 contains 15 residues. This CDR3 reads CASSQWTGTSETQYF. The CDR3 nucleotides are TGTGCCAGCAGCCAATGGACGGGAACGTCGGAGACCCAGTACTTC.

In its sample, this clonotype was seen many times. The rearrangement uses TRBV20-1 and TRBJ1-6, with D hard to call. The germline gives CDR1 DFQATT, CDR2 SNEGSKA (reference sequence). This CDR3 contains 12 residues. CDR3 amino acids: CIAGRVLDPLHF. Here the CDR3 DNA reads TGCATTGCGGGGAGGGTTTTGGATCCCCTCCACTTT.

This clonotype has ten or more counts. CDR3 DNA sequence: TGCGCCAGCAGGTCAGGACGGTTGTCCGAGTCCTATAATTCACCCCTCCACTTT. This gives the protein CASRSGRLSESYNSPLHF. V usage is TRBV5-1 and J usage is TRBJ1-6; D gene unclear. The CDR3 has 18 amino acids. Germline CDR1 and CDR2: SGHRS and YFSETQ. V lost 5 bases, J lost 1 base, and 19 bases lay in between.

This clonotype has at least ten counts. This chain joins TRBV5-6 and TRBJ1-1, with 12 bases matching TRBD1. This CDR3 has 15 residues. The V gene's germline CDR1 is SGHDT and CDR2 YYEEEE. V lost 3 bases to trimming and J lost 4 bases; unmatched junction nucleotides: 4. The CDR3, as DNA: TGTGCCAGCAGCTGGGACAGGGGGCAGCGCACTGAAGCTTTCTTT. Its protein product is CASSWDRGQRTEAFF.

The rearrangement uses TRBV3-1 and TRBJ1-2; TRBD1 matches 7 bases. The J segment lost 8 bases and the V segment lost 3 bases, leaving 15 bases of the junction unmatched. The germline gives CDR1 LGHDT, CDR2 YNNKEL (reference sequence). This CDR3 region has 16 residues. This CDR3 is CASSQEGTARVRGYTF. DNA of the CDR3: TGTGCCAGCAGCCAGGAAGGGACAGCCCGGGTGAGAGGCTACACCTTC.

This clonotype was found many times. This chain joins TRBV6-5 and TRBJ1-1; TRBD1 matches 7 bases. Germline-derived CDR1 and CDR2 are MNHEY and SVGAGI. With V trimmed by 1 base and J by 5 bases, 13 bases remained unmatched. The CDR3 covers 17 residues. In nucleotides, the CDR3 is TGTGCCAGCAGTTACTTTAGGCCAGGGGGGGTTGGGACTGAAGCTTTCTTT. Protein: CASSYFRPGGVGTEAFF.

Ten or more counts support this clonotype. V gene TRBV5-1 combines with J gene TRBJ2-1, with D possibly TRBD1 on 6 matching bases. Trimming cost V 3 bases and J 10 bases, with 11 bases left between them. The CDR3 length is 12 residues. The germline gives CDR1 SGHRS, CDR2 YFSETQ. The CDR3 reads CASSSQGEEQFF. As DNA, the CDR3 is TGCGCCAGCAGCTCACAGGGTGAGGAGCAGTTCTTC. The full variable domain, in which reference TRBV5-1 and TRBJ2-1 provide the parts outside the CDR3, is KAGVTQTPRYLIKTRGQQVTLSCSPISGHRSVSWYQQTPGQGLQFLFEYFSETQRNKGNFPGRFSGRQFSNSRSEMNVSTLELGDSALYLCASSSQGEEQFFGPGTRLTVL.

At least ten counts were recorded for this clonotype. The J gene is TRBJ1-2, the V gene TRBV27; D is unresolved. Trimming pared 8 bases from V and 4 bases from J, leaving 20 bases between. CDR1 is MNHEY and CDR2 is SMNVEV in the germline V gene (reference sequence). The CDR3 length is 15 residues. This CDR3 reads CASRPTYGRGYGYTF. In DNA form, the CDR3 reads TGTGCCAGCCGACCTACCTACGGACGGGGCTATGGCTACACCTTC.

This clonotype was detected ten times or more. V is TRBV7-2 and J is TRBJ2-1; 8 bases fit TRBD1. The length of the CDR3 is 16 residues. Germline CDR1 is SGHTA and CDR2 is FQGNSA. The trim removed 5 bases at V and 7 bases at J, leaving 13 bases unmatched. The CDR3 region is CASSTGQAIGWNEQFF. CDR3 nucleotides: TGTGCCAGCAGCACGGGACAGGCCATTGGTTGGAATGAGCAGTTCTTC.

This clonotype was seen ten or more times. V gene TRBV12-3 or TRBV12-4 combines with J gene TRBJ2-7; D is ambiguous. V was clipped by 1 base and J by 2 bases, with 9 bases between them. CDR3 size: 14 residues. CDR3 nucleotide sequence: TGTGCCAGCAGTTTAGTCCGTCAGACCTACGAGCAGTACTTC. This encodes CASSLVRQTYEQYF.

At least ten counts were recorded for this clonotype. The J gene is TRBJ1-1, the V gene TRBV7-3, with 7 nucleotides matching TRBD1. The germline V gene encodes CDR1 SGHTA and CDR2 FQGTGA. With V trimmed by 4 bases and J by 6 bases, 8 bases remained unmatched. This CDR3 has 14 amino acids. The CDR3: CASSSQTGTAEAFF. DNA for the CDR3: TGTGCCAGCAGCTCTCAGACAGGGACGGCTGAAGCTTTCTTT.

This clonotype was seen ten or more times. The CDR3 coding sequence is TGCAGCGTTGAAGTCGGCCATAGCAATCAGCCCCAGCATTTT. Translating gives CSVEVGHSNQPQHF. The chain links TRBV29-1 to TRBJ1-5; D is uncertain. CDR3 length equals 14 residues. V was pared by 1 base and J by 0 bases, with 7 bases between. Germline assignment: CDR1 SQVTM and CDR2 ANQGSEA. Full variable domain (rest looked up from reference TRBV29-1 and TRBJ1-5): SAVISQKPSRDICQRGTSLTIQCQVDSQVTMMFWYRQQPGQSLTLIATANQGSEATYESGFVIDKFPISRPNLTFSTLTVSNMSPEDSSIYLCSVEVGHSNQPQHFGDGTRLSIL.

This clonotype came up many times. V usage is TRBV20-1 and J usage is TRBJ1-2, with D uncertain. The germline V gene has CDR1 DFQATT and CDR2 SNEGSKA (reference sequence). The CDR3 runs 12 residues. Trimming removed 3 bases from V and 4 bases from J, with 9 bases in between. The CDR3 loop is CSARTSSYGYTF. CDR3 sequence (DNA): TGCAGTGCTAGGACGTCCTCCTATGGCTACACCTTC.

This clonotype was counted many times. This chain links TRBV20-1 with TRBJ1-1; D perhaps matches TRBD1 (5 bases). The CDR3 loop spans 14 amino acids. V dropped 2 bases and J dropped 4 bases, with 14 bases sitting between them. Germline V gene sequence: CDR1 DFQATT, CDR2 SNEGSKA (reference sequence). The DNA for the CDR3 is TGCAGTGCTAGATCCTGGGGGGGACTCACTGAAGCTTTCTTT. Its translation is CSARSWGGLTEAFF.

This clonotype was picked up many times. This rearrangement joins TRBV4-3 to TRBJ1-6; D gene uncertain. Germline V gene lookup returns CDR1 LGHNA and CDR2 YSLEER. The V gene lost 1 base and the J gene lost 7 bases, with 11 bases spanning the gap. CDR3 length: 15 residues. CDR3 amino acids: CASSQAGGWNSPLHF. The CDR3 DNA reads TGCGCCAGCAGCCAAGCGGGCGGATGGAATTCACCCCTCCACTTT.

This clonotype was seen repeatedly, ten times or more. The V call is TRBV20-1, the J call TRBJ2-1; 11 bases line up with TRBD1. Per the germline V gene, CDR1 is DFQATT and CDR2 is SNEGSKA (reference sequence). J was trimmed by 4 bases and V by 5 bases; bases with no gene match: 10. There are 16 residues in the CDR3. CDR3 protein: CSAQGQGASPYNEQFF. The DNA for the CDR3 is TGCAGTGCTCAAGGACAGGGGGCATCTCCTTACAATGAGCAGTTCTTC.

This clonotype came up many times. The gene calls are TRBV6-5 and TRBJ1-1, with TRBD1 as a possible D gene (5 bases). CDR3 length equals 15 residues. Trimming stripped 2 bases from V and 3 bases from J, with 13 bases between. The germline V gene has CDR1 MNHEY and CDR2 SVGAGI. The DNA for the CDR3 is TGTGCCAGCAGTTACGGGGACCTTCGGGACACTGAAGCTTTCTTT. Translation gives CASSYGDLRDTEAFF.

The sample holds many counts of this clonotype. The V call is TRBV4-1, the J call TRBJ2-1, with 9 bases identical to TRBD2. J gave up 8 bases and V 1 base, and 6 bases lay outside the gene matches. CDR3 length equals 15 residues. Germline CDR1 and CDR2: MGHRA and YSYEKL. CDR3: CASSQASGVSYEQFF. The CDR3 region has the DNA TGCGCCAGCAGCCAAGCTAGCGGGGTATCATATGAGCAGTTCTTC.

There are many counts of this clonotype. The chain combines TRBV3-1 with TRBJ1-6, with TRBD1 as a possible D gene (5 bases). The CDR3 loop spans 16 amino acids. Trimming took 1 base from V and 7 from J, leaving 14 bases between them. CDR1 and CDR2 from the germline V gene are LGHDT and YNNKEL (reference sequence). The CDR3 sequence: CASSQGLAGANSPLHF. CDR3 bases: TGTGCCAGCAGCCAAGGGTTAGCCGGGGCCAATTCACCCCTCCACTTT.

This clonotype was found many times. The CDR3 protein is CASSFQKFTEAFF. CDR3 nucleotide sequence: TGTGCCAGCAGTTTCCAGAAGTTCACTGAAGCTTTCTTT. The chain combines TRBV27 with TRBJ1-1; D unclear. The CDR3 spans 13 residues. Trimming pared 3 bases from V and 4 bases from J, leaving 9 bases between. Germline CDR1 and CDR2: MNHEY and SMNVEV (reference sequence).

The CDR3: CASGRDSGEKLFF. As DNA, the CDR3 is TGTGCCAGCGGACGCGACTCGGGTGAAAAACTGTTTTTT. The V gene is TRBV7-2, the J gene TRBJ1-4; D is uncertain. The CDR3 length is 13 residues. Germline lookup yields CDR1 SGHTA and CDR2 FQGNSA. The V gene lost 8 bases and the J gene lost 7 bases, with 14 bases spanning the gap.

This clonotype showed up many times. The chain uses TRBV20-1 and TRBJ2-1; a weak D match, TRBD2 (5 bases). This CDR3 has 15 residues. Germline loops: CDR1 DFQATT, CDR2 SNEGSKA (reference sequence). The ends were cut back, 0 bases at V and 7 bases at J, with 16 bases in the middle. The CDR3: CSARDLRGGVNEQFF. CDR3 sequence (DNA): TGCAGTGCTAGAGATCTCCGGGGTGGTGTGAATGAGCAGTTCTTC.

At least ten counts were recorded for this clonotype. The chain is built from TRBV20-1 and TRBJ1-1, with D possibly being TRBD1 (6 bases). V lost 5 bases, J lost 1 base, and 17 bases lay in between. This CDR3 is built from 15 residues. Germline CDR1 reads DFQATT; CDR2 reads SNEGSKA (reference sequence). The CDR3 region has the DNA TGCAGTGCTTCCACGTCACAGGGCCCGAACACTGAAGCTTTCTTT. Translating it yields CSASTSQGPNTEAFF.

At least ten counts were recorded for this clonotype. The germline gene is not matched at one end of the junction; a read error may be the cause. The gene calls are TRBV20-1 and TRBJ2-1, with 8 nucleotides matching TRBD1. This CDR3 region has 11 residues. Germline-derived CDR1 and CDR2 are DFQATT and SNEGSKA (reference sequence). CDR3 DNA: TGTATGGGACAGGAGAACAATGAGCAGTTCTTC. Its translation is CMGQENNEQFF.

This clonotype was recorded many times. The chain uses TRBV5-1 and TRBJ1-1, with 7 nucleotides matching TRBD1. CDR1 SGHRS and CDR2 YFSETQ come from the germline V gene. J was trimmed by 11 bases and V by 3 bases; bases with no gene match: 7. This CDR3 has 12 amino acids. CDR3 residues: CASSYWTGRAFF. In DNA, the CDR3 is TGCGCCAGCAGCTATTGGACAGGCCGGGCTTTCTTT.

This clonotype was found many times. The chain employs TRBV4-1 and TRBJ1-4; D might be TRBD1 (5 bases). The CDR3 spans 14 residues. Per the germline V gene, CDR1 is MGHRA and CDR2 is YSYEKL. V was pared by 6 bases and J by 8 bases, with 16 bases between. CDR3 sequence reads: CASSRDADMEKLFF. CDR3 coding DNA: TGCGCCAGCAGTCGGGACGCTGATATGGAAAAACTGTTTTTT.